This TCR beta chain was identified in a study of molecular identifiers for immune sequencing clone quantification (dated 2018 in TCRdb). Context from the whole study: For a replicate experiment, the RNA from either about 20,000 or 100,000 naive CD8 T cells was divided into five aliquots, and four of those aliquots went on to sequencing. The study was a methods study using CD8 T cells to benchmark molecular-identifier clustering-based TCR repertoire sequencing (MIDCIRS) and TCR RNA copy counting. Summary of the overall study and its limitations: In CMV-specific effector cells, clones with more than 20 RNA copies accounted for over 99% of molecules, whereas in naive cells such clones accounted for under 1%. The sizes of highly expanded clones could end up underestimated when identical TCR molecules share a barcode. When barcode sub-clustering was omitted, TCR diversity was inflated by chimeric consensus sequences, with chimeras reaching as high as 47%. The naive libraries included spiked-in Jurkat TCR RNA (roughly nine copies' worth), and this RNA is not part of the donor repertoire. Modeling indicated approximately 3.1 TCR RNA copies recovered per cell, compared with 7.5 to 10 by digital PCR, which implies a capture efficiency of around 31%. Spiked-in Jurkat TCR RNA equal to a single cell's worth was reported to be detectable even within one million naive CD8 T cells.

Naive CD8 T cell libraries were made from 20,000 to 1,000,000 sorted cells using 10%, 30% or 50% of purified RNA. Naive CD8 T cells were FACS-sorted as CD8+CD4-CCR7+CD45RA+ on a BD FACSAria II into RLT Plus buffer. Detection sensitivity was tested by spiking Jurkat RNA equal to roughly ten TCR copies' worth into samples containing about 17,000-1,000,000 naive CD8 T cells. Enrichment of CD8 T cells was performed with RosetteSep CD8+ T Cell Enrichment Cocktail and Ficoll-Paque, after which ACK red cell lysis was carried out. Library preparation used PCR. Sequenced using an Illumina HiSeq 4000. Bulk TCR libraries were made following a previously described method, with the TCR primers given in Table S5. Total RNA was purified with the Qiagen AllPrep DNA/RNA kit. Before analysis, reads from multiple sequencing runs of one library were combined. As for the authors' bioinformatics: Reads were retained only if an exact TCR constant sequence was present, and the retained reads were trimmed to 150 nt and grouped according to their 12-nt molecular barcodes. Reads inside each barcode group were sub-clustered using a 15% Levenshtein threshold, and a quality-weighted consensus sequence was constructed for each RNA molecule. Non-functional sequences were removed, as were lower-count sequences one edit away from another. Barcode sub-clusters with fewer than 20% of the maximum read count were removed, based on fitting two negative binomial distributions. TCRdb took the public reads, trimmed them with fastp at Q25, ran MiXCR for clone calling and kept in-frame beta chains. All rows with the same CDR3 protein become a single entry with the most common DNA and genes. TCRdb's processing, not the study's, gives the V and J calls here. The sample data list about 640,000 distinct CDR3 sequences, and 15% to 20% of these were observed just once. The ten most abundant clones make up under 0.95% of the sample.

This clonotype was counted between two and nine times. It has no known antigen specificity. Within one base of it there is no much larger clone, and no base qualities were kept. At the junction V is shortened by 6 bases and J by 8 bases, with 28 bases in between. The CDR3 has 18 amino acids, counting the end cysteine and phenylalanine. The kept DNA is CDR3 alone, 54 bases in frame from the first base. The germline V gene sets CDR1 to MRHNA and CDR2 to SNTAGT. The TCR sequence derives from a human donor in good health. Some libraries in this study had Jurkat cell RNA spiked in. Sequences were obtained from naive CD8+ T cells from blood, with Jurkat cell RNA spiked in. What the cell subset or site label conveys for this sample: FACS-sorted CD8+CD4-CCR7+CD45RA+ naive T cells. The chain links TRBV6-4 with TRBJ1-4, with TRBD1 perhaps the D gene, on 5 matching bases. Read as DNA, the sequence is TGTGCCAGCAGCTCCGGGACTTCGGAGTTGGGGTTTGAGGAAAAACTGTTTTTT. Its translation reads: CASSSGTSELGFEEKLFF.